A selection of T cell receptor beta chains follows, all from one sample in a study of cytomegalovirus exposure and HLA in healthy donors. Some clones are missing from TCRdb's copy, which holds only in-frame ones; the method was immunoSEQ multiplex PCR. The table has approximately 88,000 clones, approximately 96% seen once. Sequenced input: PBMCs. Receptors were obtained from a woman aged 18-35 years in good health and CMV-seronegative. The CDR3 runs from the conserved cysteine through the conserved F or W. D genes are given only for firm matches. Not all rows give a size; the values are once, few, many and, for expanded clones, a class.

V	D	size	J	DNA	CDR3
TRBV10-3	.	.	TRBJ1-1	TGTGCCATCAGTGATGAGGGGGTGAACACTGAAGCTTTCTTT	CAISDEGVNTEAFF
TRBV10-1	TRBD1	.	TRBJ2-7	TGCGCCAGTCCCGGGACAGGGGGCTACGAGCAGTACTTC	CASPGTGGYEQYF
TRBV27	.	.	TRBJ2-1	TGTGCCAGCAGTTTATCCCTCCAGCGGGCGAACTACAATGAGCAGTTCTTC	CASSLSLQRANYNEQFF
TRBV27	.	.	TRBJ2-7	TGTGCCAGCAGTTTGGGCGGGATTGGGGAGCAGTACTTC	CASSLGGIGEQYF
TRBV18	TRBD2	.	TRBJ2-5	TGTGCCAGCTCACATGACAGCGGGGGATGGGAGACCCAGTACTTC	CASSHDSGGWETQYF
TRBV5-1	.	.	TRBJ1-6	TGCGCCAGCAGCTTGGGACAGCTCATTTCACCCCTCCACTTT	CASSLGQLISPLHF
TRBV7-2	.	.	TRBJ2-7	TGTGCCAGCAGCTTAGAACCAAGCGGTGCAGAGCAGTACTTC	CASSLEPSGAEQYF
TRBV5-1	.	.	TRBJ2-3	TGCGCCAGCAGCTCTGGACTGGAGGAATTGACAGATACGCAGTATTTT	CASSSGLEELTDTQYF
TRBV2	.	.	TRBJ1-5	TGTGCCAGCAGTGACGGATCAAACAGGTACAATCAGCCCCAGCATTTT	CASSDGSNRYNQPQHF
TRBV11-2	TRBD1	once	TRBJ1-1	TGTGCCAGCAGCTTAACACAGGGGCACACTGAAGCTTTCTTT	CASSLTQGHTEAFF
TRBV18	.	.	TRBJ2-3	TGTGCCAGCTCACCGGCGGGCGAGGGCACAGATACGCAGTATTTT	CASSPAGEGTDTQYF
TRBV5-1	.	.	TRBJ2-7	TGCGCCAGCAGCCGAGACAGCATCTACGAGCAGTACTTC	CASSRDSIYEQYF
TRBV18	.	.	TRBJ1-5	TGTGCCAGCTCCCAAAGAGGAAAGGGCCAGGGGTATGGCAATCAGCCCCAGCATTTT	CASSQRGKGQGYGNQPQHF
TRBV11-2	TRBD1	.	TRBJ1-1	TGTGCCAGCAGCTTTCAAGTCGGACAGGGGTCCACTGAAGCTTTCTTT	CASSFQVGQGSTEAFF
TRBV11-1	TRBD1	.	TRBJ1-1	TGTGCCAGCAGCCGAGGGGGCATGAACACTGAAGCTTTCTTT	CASSRGGMNTEAFF
TRBV6-6	.	.	TRBJ1-1	TGTGCCAGCACTCTGGGGGGGGATCCAAACACTGAAGCTTTCTTT	CASTLGGDPNTEAFF